Shown below are 17 T cell receptor beta chains from a single sample sequenced in a study of T-cell memory formation after mild COVID-19. MiXCR was run by TCRdb on the 5' RACE reads, yielding one entry per CDR3 protein. The sample contains roughly 47,000 distinct CDR3 sequences, 7.3% of which appear only once. What was sequenced was PBMCs or a T cell subset sorted from them (not recorded which). These receptors were taken from a young man who had mild COVID-19 (a few samples of this study predate the infection). Cell type and time point are not known.

This clonotype was seen only a few times. J is TRBJ1-2 and V is TRBV6-2 or TRBV6-3; D ambiguous. There are 12 residues in the CDR3. The germline gives CDR1 MNHEY, CDR2 SVGEGT. The ends were cut back, 6 bases at V and 6 bases at J, with 11 bases in the middle. The CDR3 loop is CASSLTWDGYTF. CDR3 sequence (DNA): TGTGCCAGCAGCCTCACATGGGATGGCTACACCTTC.

The rearrangement links TRBV6-2 or TRBV6-3 to TRBJ2-1, with TRBD1 as a possible D gene (6 bases). The CDR3 loop spans 12 amino acids. V was shortened by 6 bases and J by 9 bases, with 12 bases between the two germline ends. Germline V lookup: CDR1 MNHEY, CDR2 SVGEGT. CDR3 nucleotides: TGTGCCAGCAGCAACAGGGTGGGTGAGCAGTTCTTC. Amino acids: CASSNRVGEQFF.

This clonotype occurred a few times. The rearrangement joins TRBV18 to TRBJ2-7; no clear D. V was shortened by 2 bases and J by 4 bases, with 9 bases between the two germline ends. Germline V gene data show CDR1 as KGHSH and CDR2 as LQKENI. The CDR3 spans 13 residues. CDR3 coding DNA: TGTGCCAGCTCACCATCGTCCACATACGAGCAGTACTTC. It codes for CASSPSSTYEQYF.

As for this clonotype: The junction does not match germline at one end; this may be a read error. This chain joins TRBV5-1 and TRBJ2-7; the D is unclear. The germline V gene has CDR1 SGHRS and CDR2 YFSETQ. This CDR3 spans 13 amino acids. The CDR3 nucleotides read TGCGCCAGCAGGTTGGATAGCAGCCGGCAGCAGTACTTC. Amino acids: CASRLDSSRQQYF.

V and J are TRBV4-1 and TRBJ1-6; maybe TRBD1 (5 bases). Between the trimmed V and J ends, which lost 4 bases and 0 bases, there was a span of 10 bases. This CDR3 has 16 residues. Germline CDR1 is MGHRA and CDR2 is YSYEKL. As DNA, the CDR3 is TGCGCCAGCAGCCGAGGGGAGAGCTCCTATAATTCACCCCTCCACTTT. It codes for CASSRGESSYNSPLHF.

This clonotype was recorded many times. The chain links TRBV9 to TRBJ2-7; no clear D. V was cut by 0 bases and J by 6 bases, with 13 bases left in between. The CDR3 consists of 14 residues. Germline values: CDR1 SGDLS, CDR2 YYNGEE. The CDR3 sequence is CASSVDSLRAEQYF. The DNA for the CDR3 is TGTGCCAGCAGCGTAGATAGCCTGCGCGCCGAGCAGTACTTC.

There are many counts of this clonotype. The chain has TRBV4-3 and TRBJ2-1, with D maybe TRBD1 (6 bases). CDR3 length equals 16 residues. The germline gives CDR1 LGHNA, CDR2 YSLEER. V shed 1 base and J shed 4 bases, with 14 bases lying between them. The CDR3 region is CASSQGTGQRYNEQFF. The CDR3 DNA reads TGCGCCAGCAGCCAAGGGACGGGACAAAGATACAATGAGCAGTTCTTC.

The J gene is TRBJ1-6, the V gene TRBV5-6; D uncertain. The CDR3 totals 14 residues. The germline V and J ends were trimmed by 0 bases and 6 bases, with 7 bases remaining between them. The germline CDR1 and CDR2 sequences are SGHDT and YYEEEE. CDR3 sequence: CASSLVGSNSPLHF. For the CDR3, the DNA is TGTGCCAGCAGCTTGGTTGGGAGTAATTCACCCCTCCACTTT.

This clonotype was found many times. This chain links TRBV7-2 with TRBJ2-3, with TRBD2 identical over 8 bases. Germline CDR1 SGHTA, CDR2 FQGNSA. V dropped 5 bases and J dropped 1; count of bases not matched to a gene: 11. The CDR3 spans 17 residues. CDR3 sequence reads: CASSPKTSAWGTDTQYF. The DNA for the CDR3 is TGTGCCAGCAGCCCGAAGACTAGCGCATGGGGCACAGATACGCAGTATTTT.

This clonotype was detected a few times. This rearrangement joins TRBV9 to TRBJ1-2, with D hard to call. The V end was cut by 1 base, the J end by 2 bases, with 9 bases between. From germline, CDR1 is SGDLS and CDR2 YYNGEE. CDR3 length: 14 amino acids. The CDR3 region is CASSVTAENYGYTF. The CDR3 DNA is TGTGCCAGCAGCGTAACAGCCGAGAACTATGGCTACACCTTC.

J is TRBJ2-3 and V is TRBV6-5, with a possible D match to TRBD2 (5 bases). CDR3 length equals 14 residues. Germline V gene data show CDR1 as MNHEY and CDR2 as SVGAGI. Trimming removed 2 bases at V and 5 bases at J, with 11 bases between. CDR3 sequence reads: CASSYTLAGDTQYF. Written as DNA, the CDR3 is TGTGCCAGCAGTTACACCCTAGCTGGAGATACGCAGTATTTT.

At least ten counts were recorded for this clonotype. The genes are TRBV6-5 and TRBJ1-1; a possible D gene is TRBD1 (5 bases). The CDR3 totals 16 residues. V was pared by 0 bases and J by 1 base, with 12 bases between. The germline gives CDR1 MNHEY, CDR2 SVGAGI. In DNA form, the CDR3 reads TGTGCCAGCAGTTACTCGATTAAACAGGCGAACACTGAAGCTTTCTTT. It translates to CASSYSIKQANTEAFF.

In this sample, this clonotype turned up a few times. The chain joins TRBV6-2 or TRBV6-3 to TRBJ2-7; tentative D call: TRBD1 (6 bases). Germline CDR1 and CDR2: MNHEY and SVGEGT. The V end was cut by 8 bases, the J end by 2 bases, with 13 bases between. This CDR3 is 13 amino acids long. CDR3 coding DNA: TGTGCCAGCGATCCAGGACAGACCTACGAGCAGTACTTC. Its protein product is CASDPGQTYEQYF.

This clonotype was detected ten times or more. The CDR3 protein is CASSLTSEDYGYTF. Written as DNA, the CDR3 is TGTGCCAGCAGTTTAACCTCAGAGGACTATGGCTACACCTTC. The chain joins TRBV12-3 or TRBV12-4 to TRBJ1-2, with D uncertain. The ends were cut back, 2 bases at V and 3 bases at J, with 10 bases in the middle. CDR3 length equals 14 residues.

This clonotype has only a few counts. This sequence joins TRBV4-1 and TRBJ1-4; D is unresolved. V was trimmed by 4 bases and J by 7 bases, leaving 13 bases between them. CDR3 length: 14 amino acids. Looked up from germline, CDR1 is MGHRA and CDR2 is YSYEKL. The CDR3 DNA follows: TGCGCCAGCAGCCCCGTGGCGTTACCTGAAAAACTGTTTTTT. It encodes CASSPVALPEKLFF.

This chain links TRBV5-6 with TRBJ2-3; perhaps TRBD2 as D (6 bases). The CDR3 sequence is 14 residues long. CDR1 and CDR2 from the germline V gene are SGHDT and YYEEEE. V was cut by 1 base and J by 6 bases, with 12 bases left in between. The CDR3 spells CASSLSGVSDTQYF. CDR3 DNA sequence: TGTGCCAGCAGCTTGTCGGGGGTTTCGGATACGCAGTATTTT.

This clonotype appeared many times. V is TRBV7-8 and J is TRBJ1-2, with a possible D match to TRBD1 (5 bases). The ends were cut back, 2 bases at V and 3 bases at J, with 10 bases in the middle. In germline, CDR1 is SGHVS, CDR2 FQNEAQ. The CDR3 is 14 residues long. The CDR3 loop reads CASSLQGLYYGYTF. The CDR3 DNA reads TGTGCCAGCAGCTTACAGGGACTCTACTATGGCTACACCTTC.